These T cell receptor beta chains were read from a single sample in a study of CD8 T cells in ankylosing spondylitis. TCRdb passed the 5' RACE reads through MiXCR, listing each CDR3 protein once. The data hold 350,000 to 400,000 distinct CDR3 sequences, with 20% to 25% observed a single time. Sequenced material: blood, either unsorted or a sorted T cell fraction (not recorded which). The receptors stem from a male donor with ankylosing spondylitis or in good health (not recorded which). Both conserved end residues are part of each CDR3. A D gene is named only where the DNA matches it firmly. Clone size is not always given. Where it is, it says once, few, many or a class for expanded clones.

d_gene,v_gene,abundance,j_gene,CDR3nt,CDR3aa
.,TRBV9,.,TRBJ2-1,TGTGCCAGCAGCGCCCCTTCGGGGGACCCTCAGAGCTCCTACAATGAGCAGTTCTTC,CASSAPSGDPQSSYNEQFF
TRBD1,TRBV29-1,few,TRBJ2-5,TGCAGCGTCAACCTTATGAGGGGGCGGGAGACCCAGTACTTC,CSVNLMRGRETQYF
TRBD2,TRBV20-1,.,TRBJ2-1,TGCAGTGCTAGAGGGCTAGCGGGGAACTACAATGAGCAGTTCTTC,CSARGLAGNYNEQFF
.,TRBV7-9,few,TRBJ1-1,TGTGCCAGCAGCTTCCCAGACAGTGAAGCTTTCTTT,CASSFPDSEAFF
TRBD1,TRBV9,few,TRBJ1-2,TGTGCCAGCAGCCCCTGGGACAGGGGCCTTAACCTCTTC,CASSPWDRGLNLF
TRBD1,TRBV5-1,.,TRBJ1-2,TGCGCCAGCAAGGGACAGGAAGATTATGGCTACACCTTC,CASKGQEDYGYTF
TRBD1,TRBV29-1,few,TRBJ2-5,TGCAGCGCCAGAGGACAGGGGGAGACCCAGTACTTC,CSARGQGETQYF
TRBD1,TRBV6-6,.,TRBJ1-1,TGTGCCAGCAGTTACCTAGACAGGGGTGAAGCTTTCTTT,CASSYLDRGEAFF
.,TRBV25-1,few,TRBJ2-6,TGTGCCAGCAGGGAGGCTGGGGCCAACGTCCTGACTTTC,CASREAGANVLTF
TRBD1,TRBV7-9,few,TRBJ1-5,TGTGCCAGCAGCGCGACAGGGGCCAATCAGCCCCAGCATTTT,CASSATGANQPQHF
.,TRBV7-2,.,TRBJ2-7,TGTGCCAGCAGGGAGGATTACGAGCAGTACTTC,CASREDYEQYF
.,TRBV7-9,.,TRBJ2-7,TGTGCCAGCAGCTTAGTTCCTGGGACGGGCTCCTACGAGCAGTACTTC,CASSLVPGTGSYEQYF
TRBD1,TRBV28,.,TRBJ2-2,TGTGCCAGCAGCCCCGACAGGGAGAACACCGGGGAGCTGTTTTTT,CASSPDRENTGELFF
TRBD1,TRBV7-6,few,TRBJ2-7,TGTGCCAGCAGCCGCTTATCCAGGGGGCTGGGGGAAATGTCCTACGAGCAGTACTTC,CASSRLSRGLGEMSYEQYF
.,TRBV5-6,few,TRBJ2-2,TGTGCCAGCAGCTTGGGCGGGGAGAACACCGGGGAGCTGTTTTTT,CASSLGGENTGELFF
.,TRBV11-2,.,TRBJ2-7,TGTGCCAGCAGCTTACAATACAGGTTAACCTACGAGCAGTACTTC,CASSLQYRLTYEQYF
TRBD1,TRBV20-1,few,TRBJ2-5,TGCAGTGCTAGACCCTATCCAGGGAAGGGGGCCCAAGAGACCCAGTACTTC,CSARPYPGKGAQETQYF
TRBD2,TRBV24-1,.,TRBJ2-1,TGTGCCACCAGTGATTTGGCTAGCGGGATTAATGAGCAGTTCTTC,CATSDLASGINEQFF
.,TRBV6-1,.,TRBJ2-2,TGTGCCAGCACGCGAACCAACACCGGGGAGCTGTTTTTT,CASTRTNTGELFF
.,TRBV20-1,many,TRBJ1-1,TGCAGTGCCCAGATGGGCACTGAAGCTTTCTTT,CSAQMGTEAFF
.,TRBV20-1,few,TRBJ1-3,TGCAGCGGAGACAGGACCTACACTGGAAACACCATATATTTT,CSGDRTYTGNTIYF
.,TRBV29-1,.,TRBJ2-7,TGCAGCGGTGAGATCTACGAGCAGTACTTC,CSGEIYEQYF
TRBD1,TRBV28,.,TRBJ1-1,TGTGCCAGCCGGGACAGGGGATCTATGAACACTGAAGCTTTCTTT,CASRDRGSMNTEAFF
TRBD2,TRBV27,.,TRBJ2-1,TGTGCCAGCAGCCTCCTCTCTAGCGGGGGGCGCGATGAGCAGTTCTTC,CASSLLSSGGRDEQFF
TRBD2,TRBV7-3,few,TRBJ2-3,TGTGCCAGCAGCCCCCCTGGCGGGGGGGCAGATACGCAGTATTTT,CASSPPGGGADTQYF
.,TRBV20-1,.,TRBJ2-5,TGCAGTGCTAGAGATCGGGCCGCTCGATCTGCGGGCCGACAAGAGACCCAGTACTTC,CSARDRAARSAGRQETQYF
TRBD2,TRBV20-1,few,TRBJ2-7,TGCAGTGCCCCCGACCTAGCGGCCCCCTCCTACGAGCAGTACTTC,CSAPDLAAPSYEQYF
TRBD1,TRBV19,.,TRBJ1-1,TGTGCCAGTAGTCCGGGACAGGGCGGTTATGCTTTCTTT,CASSPGQGGYAFF
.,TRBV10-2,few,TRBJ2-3,TGCGCCAGCACTGAGGGGGTATCGGGGTACGGCACAGATACGCAGTATTTT,CASTEGVSGYGTDTQYF
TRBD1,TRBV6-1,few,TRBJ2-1,TGTGCCAGCATTCCCGCCGGGACAGGGGCTCTCAATGAGCAGTTCTTC,CASIPAGTGALNEQFF
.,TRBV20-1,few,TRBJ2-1,TGCAGTGCTAGGCCCCCAAACTACAATGAGCAGTTCTTC,CSARPPNYNEQFF
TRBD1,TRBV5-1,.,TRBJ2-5,TGCGCCAGCAGCTCCCCGGACAGGGCTCAAGAGACCCAGTACTTC,CASSSPDRAQETQYF
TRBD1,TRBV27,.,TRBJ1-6,TGTGCCACCTCGAGGACAGGGGATAATTCACCCCTCCACTTT,CATSRTGDNSPLHF
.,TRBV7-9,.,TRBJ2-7,TGTGCCAGCAGCTCTACGTTCCAGGGCCAGTCCTACGAGCAGTACTTC,CASSSTFQGQSYEQYF
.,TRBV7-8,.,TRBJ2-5,TGTGCCAGCAGCTTAGCTTCAGACCCAAGCTTC,CASSLASDPSF
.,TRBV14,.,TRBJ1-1,TGTGCCAGCAATCTACGGCTGAACACTGAAGCTTTCTTT,CASNLRLNTEAFF
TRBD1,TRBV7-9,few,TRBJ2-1,TGTGCCAGCAGCCTCGGGACAGGGGGCGCCTACAATGAGCAGTTCTTC,CASSLGTGGAYNEQFF
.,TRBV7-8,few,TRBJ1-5,TGTGCCAGCAGCTTACTAGGGAGGGATAGCAATCAGCCCCAGCATTTT,CASSLLGRDSNQPQHF
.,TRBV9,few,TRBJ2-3,TGTGCCAGCAGCGTAGGGGAAACAGATACGCAGTATTTT,CASSVGETDTQYF
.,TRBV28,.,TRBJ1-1,TGTGCCAGCAGTTTGTGGGGGCGGCGCACTGAAGCTTTCTTT,CASSLWGRRTEAFF
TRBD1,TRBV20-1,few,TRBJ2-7,TGCAGTGCTAGAGAAACGGGACAGCTATACGAGCAGTACTTC,CSARETGQLYEQYF
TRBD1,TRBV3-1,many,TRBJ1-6,TGTGCCAGCAGCTCATTGTGGACAGGAAAATATTCACCCCTCCACTTT,CASSSLWTGKYSPLHF
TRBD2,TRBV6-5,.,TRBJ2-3,TGTGCCAGCAGTTACTGGGGACTAGCGGGGTTGACAGATACGCAGTATTTT,CASSYWGLAGLTDTQYF
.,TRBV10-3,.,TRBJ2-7,TGTGCCGTCATGCAAGTGGGGGAAAGCTCCTACGAGCAGTACTTC,CAVMQVGESSYEQYF
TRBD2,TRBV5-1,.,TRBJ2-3,TGCGCCAGCAGCCTTGGGGCCGGGGGGGAAGGAGATACGCAGTATTTT,CASSLGAGGEGDTQYF
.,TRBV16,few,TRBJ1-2,TGTGCCAGCAGCCAACCGGGGGGTGGCTACACCTTC,CASSQPGGGYTF
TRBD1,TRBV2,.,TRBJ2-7,TGTGCCAGCAGTGTTTACCGGTCGGGACAGGGCTCCTACGAGCAGTACTTC,CASSVYRSGQGSYEQYF
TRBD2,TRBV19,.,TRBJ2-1,TGTGCCAGTAGTATCCACCCAACGGGGGGGGTTTACAATGAGCAGTTCTTC,CASSIHPTGGVYNEQFF
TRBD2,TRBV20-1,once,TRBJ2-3,TGCAGTGCTAGAGATGGGTGGCTAGCGGGGGGCACAGATACGCAGTATTTT,CSARDGWLAGGTDTQYF
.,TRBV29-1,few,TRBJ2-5,TGCAGCGTGGGCAGGGGCCAGTGGGAGACCCAGTACTTC,CSVGRGQWETQYF
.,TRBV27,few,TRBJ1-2,TGTGCCAGCAGTTTCCAGGTTAACTATGGCTACACCTTC,CASSFQVNYGYTF
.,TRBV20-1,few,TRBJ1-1,TGCAGTGCTAGAGATTGGGTGGCAGGGGAGAACACTGAAGCTTTCTTT,CSARDWVAGENTEAFF
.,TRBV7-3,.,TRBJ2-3,TGTGCCAGCAGCGCCTATCCGCGGGGGCCGGGGTCAGATACGCAGTATTTT,CASSAYPRGPGSDTQYF
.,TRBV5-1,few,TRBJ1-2,TGCGCCAGCGGGGGGGCTAACTATGGCTACACCTTC,CASGGANYGYTF
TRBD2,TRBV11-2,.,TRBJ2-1,TGTGCCAGCACCCCCACCGGGACTAGGGTCAGGGGTGAGCAGTTCTTC,CASTPTGTRVRGEQFF
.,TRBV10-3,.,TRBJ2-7,TGTGCCATCATGGGTGAGGGTTTCTACGAGCAGTACTTC,CAIMGEGFYEQYF